The rows below give T cell receptor beta chains drawn from one sample of a study of blood T cell repertoires in COVID-19. TCRdb keeps only in-frame clones here, not all; method: immunoSEQ multiplex PCR. The sample consists of around 320,000 clones, 87% of them appearing once. Sequences were obtained from peripheral blood. The source is a man in his late teens or twenties with active or convalescent COVID-19. CDR3s include the opening cysteine and the closing phenylalanine or tryptophan. The order of the fields is V gene, D gene, J gene, clone size, CDR3 length, CDR3 DNA, CDR3 protein. The D gene is left open where the match is weak. Only part of the rows carry a size: once, few, many, or a class if the clone is expanded.

TRBV9	TRBD1	TRBJ2-1	-	15	TGTGCCAGCAGCGCAGGACAGGGGGCGTGGAATGAGCAGTTCTTC	CASSAGQGAWNEQFF
TRBV24-1	TRBD1	TRBJ2-2	-	16	TGTGCCACCAGTGATGCGGACAGGGCGACCACCGGGGAGCTGTTTTTT	CATSDADRATTGELFF
TRBV28	-	TRBJ2-7	-	14	TGTGCCAGCAGTACTAATCCTAAGACCTACGAGCAGTACTTC	CASSTNPKTYEQYF
TRBV10-2	TRBD2	TRBJ2-5	-	15	TGCGCCAGCAGCCCCTCGGGGGGTCAGGGAGAGACCCAGTACTTC	CASSPSGGQGETQYF
TRBV7-9	TRBD2	TRBJ2-1	-	15	TGTGCCAGCAGCTTTAGCGGGAGCTCCTACAATGAGCAGTTCTTC	CASSFSGSSYNEQFF
TRBV10-2	TRBD2	TRBJ2-1	once	16	TGCGCCAGCACCCCGTGGAGCGGGAGAGGGGTCAATGAGCAGTTCTTC	CASTPWSGRGVNEQFF
TRBV10-1	-	TRBJ1-1	-	14	TGCGCCAGCAGTGAGTTCAGGGAGAACACTGAAGCTTTCTTT	CASSEFRENTEAFF
TRBV6-5	-	TRBJ1-2	-	13	TGTGCCAGTCGAGGGCAGGGGAGAGTTGGCTACACCTTC	CASRGQGRVGYTF
TRBV6-5	-	TRBJ1-5	-	13	TGTGCCAGCAGTAGGGGTTCGTATCAGCCCCAGCATTTT	CASSRGSYQPQHF
TRBV21-1	-	TRBJ2-3	-	18	TGTGCCAGCAGCCAGGCGGGACCGAGAAGGTCTAGCACAGATACGCAGTATTTT	CASSQAGPRRSSTDTQYF
TRBV5-5	-	TRBJ1-2	-	13	TGTGCCAGCAGCTTGGTCCCAGGTGTAGGCTACACCTTC	CASSLVPGVGYTF
TRBV5-4	-	TRBJ2-7	-	15	TGTGCCAGCAGCTTGGGGCAGGCGTACTCCTACGAGCAGTACTTC	CASSLGQAYSYEQYF
TRBV12-5	-	TRBJ2-1	-	13	TGTGCTAGTGGTTTGGTCTCTCGCAATGAGCAGTTCTTC	CASGLVSRNEQFF
TRBV5-1	-	TRBJ2-1	-	13	TGCGCCAGCAGCTTGCAGGGAAACAATGAGCAGTTCTTC	CASSLQGNNEQFF
TRBV18	-	TRBJ2-2	once	12	TGTGCCAGCTCATTGGGACAAGGGGAGCTGTTTTTT	CASSLGQGELFF
TRBV27	TRBD2	TRBJ2-1	once	15	TGTGCCAGCAGTGAGACTAGCGGGATAACGAATGAGCAGTTCTTC	CASSETSGITNEQFF
TRBV19	TRBD2	TRBJ2-1	-	17	TGTGCCACCGGGACTAGCTCGAGTTCATTAGGGTTCAATGAGCAGTTCTTC	CATGTSSSSLGFNEQFF
TRBV4-1	TRBD1	TRBJ2-7	-	19	TGCGCCAGCAGCCAAGATGCGGCGACAGGGAGAGGAAGCTCCTACGAGCAGTACTTC	CASSQDAATGRGSSYEQYF